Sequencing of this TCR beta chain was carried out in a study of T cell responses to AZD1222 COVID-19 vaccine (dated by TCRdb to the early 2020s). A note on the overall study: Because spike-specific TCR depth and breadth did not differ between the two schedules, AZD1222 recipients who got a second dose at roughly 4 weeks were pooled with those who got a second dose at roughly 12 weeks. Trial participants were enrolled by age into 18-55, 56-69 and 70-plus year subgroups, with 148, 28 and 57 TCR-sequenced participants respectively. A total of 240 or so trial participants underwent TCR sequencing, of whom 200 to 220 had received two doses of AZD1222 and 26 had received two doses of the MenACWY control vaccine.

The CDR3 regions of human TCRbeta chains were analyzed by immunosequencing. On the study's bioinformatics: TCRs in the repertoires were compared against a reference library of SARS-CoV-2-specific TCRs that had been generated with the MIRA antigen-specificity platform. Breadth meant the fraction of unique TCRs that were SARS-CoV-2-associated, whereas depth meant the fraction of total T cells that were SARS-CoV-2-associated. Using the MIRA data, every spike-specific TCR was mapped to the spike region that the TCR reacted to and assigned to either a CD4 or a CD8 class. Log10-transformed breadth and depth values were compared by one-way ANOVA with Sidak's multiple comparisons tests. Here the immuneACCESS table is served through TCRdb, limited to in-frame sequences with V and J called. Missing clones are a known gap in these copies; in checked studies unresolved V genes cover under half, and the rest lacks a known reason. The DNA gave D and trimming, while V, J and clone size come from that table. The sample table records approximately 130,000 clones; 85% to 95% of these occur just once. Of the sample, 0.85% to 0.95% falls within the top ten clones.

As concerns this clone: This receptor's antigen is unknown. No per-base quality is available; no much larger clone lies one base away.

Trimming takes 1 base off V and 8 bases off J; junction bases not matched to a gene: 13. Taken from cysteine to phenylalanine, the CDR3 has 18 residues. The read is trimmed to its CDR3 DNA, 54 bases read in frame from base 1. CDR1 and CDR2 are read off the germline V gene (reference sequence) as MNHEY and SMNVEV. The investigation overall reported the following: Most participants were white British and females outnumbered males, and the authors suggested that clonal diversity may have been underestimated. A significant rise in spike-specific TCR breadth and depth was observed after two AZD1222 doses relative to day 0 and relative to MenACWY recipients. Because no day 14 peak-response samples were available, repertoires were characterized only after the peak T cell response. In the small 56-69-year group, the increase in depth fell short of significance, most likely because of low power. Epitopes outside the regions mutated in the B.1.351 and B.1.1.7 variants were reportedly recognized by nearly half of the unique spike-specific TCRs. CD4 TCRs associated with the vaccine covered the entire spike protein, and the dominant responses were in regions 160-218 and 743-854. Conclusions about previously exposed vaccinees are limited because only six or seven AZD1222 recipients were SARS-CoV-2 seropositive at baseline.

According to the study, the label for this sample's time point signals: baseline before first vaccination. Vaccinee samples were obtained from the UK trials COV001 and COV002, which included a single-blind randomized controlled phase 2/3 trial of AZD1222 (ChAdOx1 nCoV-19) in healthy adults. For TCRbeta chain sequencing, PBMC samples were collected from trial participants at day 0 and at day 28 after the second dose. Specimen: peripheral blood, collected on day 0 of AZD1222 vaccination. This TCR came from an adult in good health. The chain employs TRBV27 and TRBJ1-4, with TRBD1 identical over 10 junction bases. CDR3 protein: CASSLFRISGTGDEKLFF. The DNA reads TGTGCCAGCAGTTTATTCCGAATCTCCGGGACAGGGGACGAAAAACTGTTTTTT.